This T cell receptor beta chain was obtained from a study of cytomegalovirus exposure and HLA in healthy donors. Study observations and caveats: A likely sequencing artifact accounted for one observed cluster of highly shared sequence variants. A few chains linked to CMV were shown in vitro to be specific for CMV antigens. Common viral pathogens (according to a later analysis) appeared linked to several of the most significant clusters.

All donors participated as healthy donors of bone marrow. Losses at the gene ends were 4 bases for V and 5 bases for J; bases not matched to a gene: 7. From germline, CDR1 is SGHAT and CDR2 FQNNGV. The CDR3 spans 15 residues. The PCR had 60 Vbeta and 13 Jbeta primers. The protocol was immunoSEQ multiplex PCR, while the TCRdb copy is restricted to in-frame clones and leaves out a portion. The profile shows roughly 150,000 clones, around 78% of them singletons. Comments on this clone: Its antigen is undetermined.

The rearrangement joins TRBV11-2 to TRBJ2-5; 10 bases fit TRBD2. This receptor was obtained from a man aged 40-49 years in good health and CMV-seronegative. The source material was PBMCs. The CDR3 DNA follows: TGTGCCAGCAGCTCTAGCGGGAGAAGGTGGGAGACCCAGTACTTC. Translating gives CASSSSGRRWETQYF.